The present TCR beta chain was sequenced within a study of spatial heterogeneity in lung cancer. About the research overall: The count of detected beta-chain sequences consistently exceeded that of alpha-chain sequences. Unique TCR and UMI combinations averaged more than ten appearances each in raw reads.

The ends were cut back, 0 bases at V and 0 bases at J, with 9 bases in the middle. This CDR3 is built from 15 residues. From germline, CDR1 is DFQATT and CDR2 SNEGSKA (reference sequence). All TCR cDNA molecules were individually tagged with a unique molecular identifier. TCRdb redid the calling of the 5' RACE reads with MiXCR, one entry per CDR3 protein. The data contain more than 85,000 distinct CDR3 sequences, roughly 8.7% of them singletons. This clonotype was detected only a few times. The antigen remains unidentified. The sample's time point: sample taken at primary tumor resection. Sequencing covered unsorted whole RNA taken from tumor, nontumor lung or frozen PBMC. Findings and caveats of the study: At resection, ubiquitous expanded tumor TCRs appeared in blood more than at follow-up.

This sequence originates from a male donor with early-stage non-small cell lung cancer. The gene calls are TRBV20-1 and TRBJ1-3; no definite D call. Sequences were derived from PBMCs, sampled at surgery. CDR3 in DNA: TGCAGTGCTAGAGATGACCGGTCCTCTGGAAACACCATATATTTT. This translates into CSARDDRSSGNTIYF.